What follows describes a single TCR beta chain. Its matching antigen is unknown. TCRdb passed the reads through MiXCR, listing each CDR3 protein once. The sample lists some 560,000 distinct CDR3 sequences; about 39% were seen once. The CDR3 length is 12 residues. Germline V lookup: CDR1 ENHRY, CDR2 SYGVKD. V lost 8 bases and J lost 0, with 8 bases in between. The data derive from a study of T cell repertoires in cytomegalovirus infection. Study-wide results and limits: There were carriers of CMV plus the relevant HLA, and cumulative public TCR beta family frequency identified them. CMV-specific HLA-C-restricted TCR beta clonotypes dominated the ex vivo response.

V and J are TRBV10-3 and TRBJ2-7; no definite D call. The sequence was obtained from a human donor in good health (CMV status not recorded). Some clones in this sample may be carry-over from other donors' samples. The source material was cultured PBMCs, sampled from culture after CMV antigen stimulation. The CDR3 reads CAIGISSYEQYF. The CDR3 DNA reads as TGTGCCATCGGGATCAGCTCCTACGAGCAGTACTTC.